This entry features one T cell receptor (beta chain) sequence. Its antigen is unknown. Nothing much larger sits one base from this clone, and base qualities are not available. This specimen belongs to a study of T-cell memory formation after mild COVID-19 (dated by TCRdb to about 2021). About the investigation overall: TCR sequence clusters from the two donors were found to be largely donor specific. Longitudinal TCRalpha and TCRbeta repertoire sequencing tracked T-cell clones expanding and contracting after mild COVID-19 in a couple of donors. The cohort was made up of two young adult volunteers, one female and one male, who were previously healthy. The paper as a whole reports these results and caveats: Contracting CD4+ clones were located mainly in the CM and EM memory subsets, whereas CD8+ clones were found to be enriched in EMRA. The second-wave clones that peaked on day 37 were not confirmed to be SARS-CoV-2 specific. The study included only a couple of mild cases, and larger cohorts that include severe cases with pre-infection samples were judged to be necessary. Balanced CD4/CD8 phenotypes were observed for clones contracting from day 15 to 85, whereas a bias towards CD4+ was observed for a second wave of clones expanding from day 15 to 37. Some responding clones were found in pre-infection memory, which suggests that pre-existing cross-reactive memory T cells took part in the SARS-CoV-2 response.

Ficoll-Paque density gradient centrifugation was used to isolate PBMCs. Germline trimming: 2 bases from V, 4 bases from J; junction bases outside gene matches: 9. CDR1 is given as SEHNR and CDR2 as FQNEAQ, both from the germline V gene (reference sequence). The CDR3 has 17 amino acids, counting the end cysteine and phenylalanine. Of all the DNA, just the CDR3 is kept, 51 bases in frame from base 1. These reads were obtained on an Illumina NovaSeq 6000. TCRalpha and TCRbeta cDNA libraries were built by 5'RACE with constant-segment primers, adding sample barcodes and unique molecular identifiers. Trizol reagent was used to extract RNA from every sample. The libraries were amplified in two PCR steps, and the second step added a second sample barcode and Illumina TruSeq adapters. Libraries were sequenced on an Illumina NovaSeq with 2 x 150 bp paired-end reads. The authors' pipeline ran thus. With migec v1.2.7, reads were demultiplexed and then collapsed into UMI-guided consensus sequences. Using mixcr v2.1.11, the UMI consensuses were aligned to TRA and TRB V and J templates and assembled into clonotypes. A clonotype was counted as expanded or contracted only when both edgeR and NoisET called the clonotype significant, with the noise models trained on biological replicates. For edgeR calls, the thresholds were a false discovery rate-adjusted p below 0.01 and a log2 fold-change of 1. PCA with hierarchical clustering of max-normalized trajectories of the 1000 most abundant clonotypes was used as exploratory dynamics analysis. The CD4 or CD8 phenotype of responding clones was assigned using the separately sequenced CD4+ and CD8+ repertoires. The raw public data were reprocessed by TCRdb itself: fastp quality trimming at Q25, MiXCR clonotype calling, in-frame beta chains only. Entries that share a CDR3 protein sequence are merged under the most common genes and DNA. It is TCRdb's table, rather than the study itself, that gives the V and J calls and clone size. The sample yields 250,000 to 350,000 distinct CDR3 sequences; around 15% were counted once. The top ten clonotypes cover approximately 25% of the sample.

The sequence joins TRBV7-9 to TRBJ2-1; TRBD1 fits 9 bases in the junction. This sequence was found in a young man who had mild COVID-19 (a few samples of this study predate the infection). The sample titles of this study are shuffled in the database, so cell type and time point are left out; the donor was told from shared clones. Sequences were obtained from PBMCs or a T cell subset sorted from them (not recorded which). The CDR3 region: CASSLTDRGLRYNEQFF. The sequence in DNA is TGTGCCAGCAGCTTAACGGACAGGGGTCTCCGGTACAATGAGCAGTTCTTC.